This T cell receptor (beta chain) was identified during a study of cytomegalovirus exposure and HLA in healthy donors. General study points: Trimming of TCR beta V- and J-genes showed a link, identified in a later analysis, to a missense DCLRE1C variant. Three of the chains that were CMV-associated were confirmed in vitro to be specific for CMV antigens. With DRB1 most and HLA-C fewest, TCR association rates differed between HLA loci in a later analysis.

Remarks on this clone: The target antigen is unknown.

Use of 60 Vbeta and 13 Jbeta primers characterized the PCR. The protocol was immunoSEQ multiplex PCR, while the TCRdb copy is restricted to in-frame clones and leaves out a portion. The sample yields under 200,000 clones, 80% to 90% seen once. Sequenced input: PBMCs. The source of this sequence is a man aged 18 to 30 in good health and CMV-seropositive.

CDR3 in amino acids: CASSPTRGPGELFF. In DNA, the CDR3 is TGTGCCAGCAGCCCGACCCGGGGTCCCGGGGAGCTGTTTTTT. This chain uses TRBV7-9 with TRBJ2-2, with TRBD2 as a possible D gene (5 bases). V lost 5 bases to trimming and J lost 6 bases, with 13 bases between them. Germline CDR1 reads SEHNR; CDR2 reads FQNEAQ (reference sequence). This CDR3 is 14 amino acids long.